The 4 T cell receptor beta chains presented below share a single source sample, sequenced in a study of beta chain features in type 1 diabetes. Expressed TCRB transcripts were sequenced because the entire RNA isolate underwent reverse transcription. Some clones are missing from TCRdb's copy, which holds only in-frame ones; the method was immunoSEQ multiplex PCR. The repertoire holds about 160,000 clones, with 6.5% to 10% as singletons. Findings and caveats of the study: Significant though moderate, a shortening of TCRB CDR3s appeared in all four CD4+ subsets of Type 1 diabetes patients.

These receptors have no identified antigens. The sequenced material came from central memory CD4+ T cells from blood. These receptors originate from a woman aged 18-29 years with type 1 diabetes.

The DNA of the CDR3 is TGCAGGGGCCGGAGGGACACTGAAGCTTTCTTT. It specifies CRGRRDTEAFF. The J gene is TRBJ1-1, the V gene TRBV20-1, with D uncertain. The CDR3 spans 11 residues. CDR1 is DFQATT, CDR2 SNEGSKA, per germline (reference sequence).

This chain uses TRBV4-3 with TRBJ2-7, with 9 nucleotides matching TRBD1. Germline V gene lookup returns CDR1 LGHNA and CDR2 YSLEER. J lost 1 base, V lost 1 base, and 2 bases had no gene match. This CDR3 has 15 residues. CDR3 region: CASSQADRGSYEQYF. The CDR3 DNA reads TGCGCCAGCAGCCAAGCGGACAGGGGTTCCTACGAGCAGTACTTC.

This clone was seen a few times. V gene TRBV18 combines with J gene TRBJ1-5; D perhaps matches TRBD1 (5 bases). Germline values: CDR1 KGHSH, CDR2 LQKENI. The CDR3 is 13 amino acids. V lost 4 bases to trimming and J lost 4 bases, with 8 bases between them. The CDR3 DNA reads TGTGCCAGCTCACGAGCAGGGAATCAGCCCCAGCATTTT. Protein: CASSRAGNQPQHF.

CDR3 amino acids: CASAPTVDSVAQYF. The DNA of the CDR3 is TGTGCCAGTGCACCAACCGTCGATTCAGTTGCGCAGTACTTC. This rearrangement joins TRBV19 to TRBJ2-7, with no clear D. Trimming removed 8 bases from V and 9 bases from J, with 23 bases in between. The CDR3 is 14 amino acids. Per germline, CDR1 LNHDA and CDR2 SQIVND (reference sequence).